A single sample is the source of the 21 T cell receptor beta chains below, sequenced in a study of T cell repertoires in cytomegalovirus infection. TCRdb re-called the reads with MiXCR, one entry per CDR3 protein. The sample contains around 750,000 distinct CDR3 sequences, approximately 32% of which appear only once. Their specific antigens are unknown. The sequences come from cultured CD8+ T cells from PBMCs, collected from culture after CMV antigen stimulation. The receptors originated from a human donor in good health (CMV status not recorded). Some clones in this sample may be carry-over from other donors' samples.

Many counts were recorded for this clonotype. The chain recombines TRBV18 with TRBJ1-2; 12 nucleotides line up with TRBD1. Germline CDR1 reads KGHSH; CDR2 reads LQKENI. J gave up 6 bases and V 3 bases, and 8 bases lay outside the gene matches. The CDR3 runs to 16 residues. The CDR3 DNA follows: TGTGCCAGCTCACCCCCCGGGACAGGGGGCTATAATGGCTACACCTTC. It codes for CASSPPGTGGYNGYTF.

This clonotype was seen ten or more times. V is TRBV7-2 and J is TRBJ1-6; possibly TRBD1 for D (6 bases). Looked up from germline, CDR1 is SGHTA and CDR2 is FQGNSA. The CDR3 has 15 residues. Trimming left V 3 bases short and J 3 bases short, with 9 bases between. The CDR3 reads CASSFTGFYNSPLHF. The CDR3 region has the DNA TGTGCCAGCAGCTTCACAGGGTTCTATAATTCACCCCTCCACTTT.

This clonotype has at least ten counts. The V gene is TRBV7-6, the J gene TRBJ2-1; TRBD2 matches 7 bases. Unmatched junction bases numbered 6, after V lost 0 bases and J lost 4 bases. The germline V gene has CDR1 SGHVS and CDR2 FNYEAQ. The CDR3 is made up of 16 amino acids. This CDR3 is CASSLAGGGDYNEQFF. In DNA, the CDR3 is TGTGCCAGCAGCTTAGCGGGCGGGGGAGATTACAATGAGCAGTTCTTC.

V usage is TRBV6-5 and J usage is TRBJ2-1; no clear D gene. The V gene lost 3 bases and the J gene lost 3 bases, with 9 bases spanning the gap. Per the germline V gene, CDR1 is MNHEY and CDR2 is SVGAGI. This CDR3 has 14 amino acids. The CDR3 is CASSYAANYNEQFF. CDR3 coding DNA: TGTGCCAGCAGTTATGCGGCTAACTACAATGAGCAGTTCTTC.

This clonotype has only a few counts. The CDR3: CASRGALISPLHF. The CDR3, as DNA: TGTGCCAGCAGGGGGGCTTTGATCTCACCCCTCCACTTT. The J gene is TRBJ1-6, the V gene TRBV7-9, with D possibly TRBD1 on 6 matching bases. Germline V lookup: CDR1 SEHNR, CDR2 FQNEAQ (reference sequence). V lost 6 bases, J lost 10 bases, and 13 bases lay in between. There are 13 residues in the CDR3.

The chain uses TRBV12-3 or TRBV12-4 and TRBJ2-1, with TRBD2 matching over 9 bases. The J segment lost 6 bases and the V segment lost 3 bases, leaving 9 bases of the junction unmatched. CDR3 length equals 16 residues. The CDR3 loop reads CASSFLSLAGFNEQFF. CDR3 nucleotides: TGTGCCAGCAGTTTCTTATCCCTAGCGGGGTTCAATGAGCAGTTCTTC.

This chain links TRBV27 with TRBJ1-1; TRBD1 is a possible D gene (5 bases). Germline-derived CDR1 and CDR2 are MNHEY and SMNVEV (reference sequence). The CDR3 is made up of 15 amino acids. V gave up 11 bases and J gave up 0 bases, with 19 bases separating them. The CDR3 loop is CASSWGDGMNTEAFF. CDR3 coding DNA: TGTGCCTCTAGTTGGGGGGATGGAATGAACACTGAAGCTTTCTTT.

DNA for the CDR3: TGCGCCAGCAGCCCGACCAGTTTAGCCGCAGGTCTCTCCAATGAGCAGTTCTTC. Residues: CASSPTSLAAGLSNEQFF. The chain combines TRBV4-1 with TRBJ2-1; no definite D call. The CDR3 length is 18 residues. The ends were cut back, 4 bases at V and 6 bases at J, with 25 bases in the middle. Germline CDR1 and CDR2: MGHRA and YSYEKL.

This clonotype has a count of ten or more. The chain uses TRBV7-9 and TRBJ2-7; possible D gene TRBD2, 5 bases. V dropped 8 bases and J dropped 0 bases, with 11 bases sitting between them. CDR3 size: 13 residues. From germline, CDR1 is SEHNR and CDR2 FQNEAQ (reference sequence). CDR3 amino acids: CASQDWDSYEQYF. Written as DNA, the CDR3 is TGTGCCAGCCAGGACTGGGACTCCTACGAGCAGTACTTC.

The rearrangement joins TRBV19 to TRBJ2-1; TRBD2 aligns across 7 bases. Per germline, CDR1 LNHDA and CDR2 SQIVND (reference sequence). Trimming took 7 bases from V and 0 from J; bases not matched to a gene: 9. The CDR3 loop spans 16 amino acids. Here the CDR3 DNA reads TGTGCCAGTATTTCATGGGGGGGGAGCTCCTACAATGAGCAGTTCTTC. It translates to CASISWGGSSYNEQFF.

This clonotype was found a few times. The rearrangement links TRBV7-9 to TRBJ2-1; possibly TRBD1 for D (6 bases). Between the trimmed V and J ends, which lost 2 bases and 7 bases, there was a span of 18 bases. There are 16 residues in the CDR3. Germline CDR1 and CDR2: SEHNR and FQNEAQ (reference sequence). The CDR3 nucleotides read TGTGCCAGCAGCTTAATTACAGGGAGCGTAGGGAATGAGCAGTTCTTC. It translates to CASSLITGSVGNEQFF. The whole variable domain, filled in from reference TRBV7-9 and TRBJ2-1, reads DTGVSQNPRHKITKRGQNVTFRCDPISEHNRLYWYRQTLGQGPEFLTYFQNEAQLEKSRLLSDRFSAERPKGSFSTLEIQRTEQGDSAMYLCASSLITGSVGNEQFFGPGTRLTVL.

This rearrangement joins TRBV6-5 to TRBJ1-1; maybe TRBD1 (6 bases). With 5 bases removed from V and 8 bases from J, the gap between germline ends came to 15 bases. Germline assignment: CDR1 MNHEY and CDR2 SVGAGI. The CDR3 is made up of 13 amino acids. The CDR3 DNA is TGTGCCAGCAGTCCCCTCGGACAGCTAGAAGCTTTCTTT. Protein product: CASSPLGQLEAFF.

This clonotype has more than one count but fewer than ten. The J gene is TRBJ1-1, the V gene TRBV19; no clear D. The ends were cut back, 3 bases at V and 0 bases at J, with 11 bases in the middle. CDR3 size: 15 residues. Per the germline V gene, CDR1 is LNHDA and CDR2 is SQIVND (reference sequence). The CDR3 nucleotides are TGTGCCAGTAGTATCCCGGGCGGATTGAACACTGAAGCTTTCTTT. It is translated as CASSIPGGLNTEAFF. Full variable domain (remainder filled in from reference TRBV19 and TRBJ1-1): DGGITQSPKYLFRKEGQNVTLSCEQNLNHDAMYWYRQDPGQGLRLIYYSQIVNDFQKGDIAEGYSVSREKKESFPLTVTSAQKNPTAFYLCASSIPGGLNTEAFFGQGTRLTVV.

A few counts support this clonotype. This CDR3 reads CASSYSGETEAFF. CDR3 DNA: TGTGCCAGCAGTTACTCGGGCGAAACTGAAGCTTTCTTT. The chain is built from TRBV6-5 and TRBJ1-1; D ambiguous. This CDR3 is 13 amino acids long. V was trimmed by 0 bases and J by 5 bases, leaving 7 bases between them. Germline V gene lookup returns CDR1 MNHEY and CDR2 SVGAGI.

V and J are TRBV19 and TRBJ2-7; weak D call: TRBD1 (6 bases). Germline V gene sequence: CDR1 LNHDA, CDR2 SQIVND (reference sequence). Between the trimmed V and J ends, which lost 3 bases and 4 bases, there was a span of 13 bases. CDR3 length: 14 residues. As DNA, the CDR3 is TGTGCCAGTAGTATTGGTCCAGGGGAGTACGAGCAGTACGTC. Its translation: CASSIGPGEYEQYV.

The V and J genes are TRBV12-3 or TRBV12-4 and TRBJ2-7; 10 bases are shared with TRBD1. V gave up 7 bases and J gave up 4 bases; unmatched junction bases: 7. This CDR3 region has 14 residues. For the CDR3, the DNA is TGTGCCAGCACCCGATTGGGACAGGGGTACGAGCAGTACTTC. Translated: CASTRLGQGYEQYF.

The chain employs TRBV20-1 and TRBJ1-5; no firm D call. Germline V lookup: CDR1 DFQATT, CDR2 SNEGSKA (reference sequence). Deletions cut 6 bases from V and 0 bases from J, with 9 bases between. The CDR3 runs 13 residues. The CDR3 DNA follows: TGCAGTGCCAACCGGGGTAGCAATCAGCCCCAGCATTTT. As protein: CSANRGSNQPQHF.

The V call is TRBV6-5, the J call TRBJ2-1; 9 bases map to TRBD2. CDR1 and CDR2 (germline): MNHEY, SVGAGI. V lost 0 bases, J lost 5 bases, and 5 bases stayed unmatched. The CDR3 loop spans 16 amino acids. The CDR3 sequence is CASSYSRQRGDNEQFF. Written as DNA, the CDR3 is TGTGCCAGCAGTTACTCCCGCCAGCGGGGGGACAATGAGCAGTTCTTC.

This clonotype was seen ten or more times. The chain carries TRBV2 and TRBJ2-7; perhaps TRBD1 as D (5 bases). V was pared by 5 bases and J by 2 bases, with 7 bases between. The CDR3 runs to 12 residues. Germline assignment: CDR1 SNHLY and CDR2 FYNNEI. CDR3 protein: CASSKDTYEQYF. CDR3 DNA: TGTGCCAGCAGTAAGGACACCTACGAGCAGTACTTC.

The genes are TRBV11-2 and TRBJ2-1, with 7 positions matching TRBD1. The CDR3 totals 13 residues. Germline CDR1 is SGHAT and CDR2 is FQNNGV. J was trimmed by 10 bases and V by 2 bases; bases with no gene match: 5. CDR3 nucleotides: TGTGCCAGCAGCTTAAAACAGGGGTCCGAGCAGTTCTTC. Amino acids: CASSLKQGSEQFF.

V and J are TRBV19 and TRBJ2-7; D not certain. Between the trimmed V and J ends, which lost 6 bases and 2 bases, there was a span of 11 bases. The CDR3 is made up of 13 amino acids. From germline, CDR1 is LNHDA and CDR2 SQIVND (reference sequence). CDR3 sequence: CASSRGGTYEQYF. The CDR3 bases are TGTGCCAGTAGCCGCGGCGGAACCTACGAGCAGTACTTC.